This T cell receptor beta chain was found in a study of blood T cell repertoires in COVID-19. The overall study: Whether acute or convalescent, the COVID-19 samples came from the United States, Italy and Spain. Nucleic acid was either cDNA or gDNA, and it came from T cells, B-cell-depleted T cells, or PBMCs.

Trimming pared 1 base from V and 4 bases from J, leaving 14 bases between. The CDR3 runs to 16 residues. Germline V gene data show CDR1 as SGHRS and CDR2 as YFSETQ. In the authors' methods: Quantification of nucleated cells was approximated via reference gene primer amplification. Generated by immunoSEQ multiplex PCR, the TCRdb table keeps only in-frame clones and is missing some. V, J and clone size are taken as reported in that table, and D and trimming were inferred from the DNA itself. The sample consists of 12,000 to 15,000 clones, over 70% of them appearing once. This clonotype was sampled from a man aged 55 to 70 with acute or convalescent COVID-19. Sequenced material: peripheral blood. The V call is TRBV5-1, the J call TRBJ2-2; D may be TRBD1 (6 bases). The CDR3 DNA reads as TGCGCCAGCAGCTTGTCAGGACAGATACTCACCGGGGAGCTGTTTTTT. Protein sequence: CASSLSGQILTGELFF.